This passage covers 8 T cell receptor beta chains from one sample sequenced in a study of T cells in Graves' hyperthyroidism and ophthalmopathy. RNA transcripts yielded amplified TCR beta CDR3 regions. Carried out on the TCR CDR3, a first-round RT-PCR used the HTBI primer set. Each CDR3 protein gets one entry after TCRdb re-called the multiplex PCR reads with MiXCR. The data hold hundreds of thousands of distinct CDR3 sequences, with more than 20% observed a single time. Specimen: blood. The receptors shown here come from a young man with Graves' ophthalmopathy.

The DNA of the CDR3 is TGTGCCAGCAGTTACGACAGGGTCGGGGGAGGTACAGATACGCAGTATTTT. Residues: CASSYDRVGGGTDTQYF. This chain links TRBV6-2 or TRBV6-3 with TRBJ2-3, with TRBD1 as a possible D gene (7 bases). This CDR3 comprises 17 residues. V dropped 2 bases and J dropped 3 bases, with 18 bases sitting between them. CDR1 and CDR2 (germline): MNHEY, SVGEGT.

This clonotype occurred a few times. The chain uses TRBV4-1 and TRBJ2-7; a possible D gene is TRBD2 (5 bases). The ends were cut back, 0 bases at V and 6 bases at J, with 12 bases in the middle. Germline CDR1 and CDR2: MGHRA and YSYEKL. The CDR3 sequence is 14 residues long. CDR3 nucleotides: TGCGCCAGCAGCCAAGAAAGATTGGGAGCCGAGCAGTACTTC. Its translation is CASSQERLGAEQYF.

The sample holds many counts of this clonotype. The chain carries TRBV28 and TRBJ1-5; possibly TRBD1 for D (5 bases). V was cut by 6 bases and J by 5 bases, with 14 bases left in between. The germline V gene has CDR1 MDHEN and CDR2 SYDVKM. This CDR3 region has 14 residues. The CDR3 loop reads CASRHRRRDQPQHF. The CDR3 nucleotides read TGTGCCAGCAGACACCGGCGCAGGGATCAGCCCCAGCATTTT.

J is TRBJ2-1 and V is TRBV6-1; 7 nucleotides align to TRBD2. The J segment lost 4 bases and the V segment lost 6 bases, leaving 15 bases of the junction unmatched. CDR3 length: 17 residues. The germline V gene has CDR1 MNHNS and CDR2 SASEGT. The CDR3 here is CASSSYEGAGKYNEQFF. DNA for the CDR3: TGTGCCAGCAGCTCCTATGAGGGAGCGGGGAAATACAATGAGCAGTTCTTC.

In its sample, this clonotype was seen many times. This chain joins TRBV6-1 and TRBJ1-2; the D gene is possibly TRBD1 (5 bases). CDR3 length: 14 amino acids. CDR1 is MNHNS, CDR2 SASEGT, per germline. Trimming shortened V by 6 bases and J by 2 bases, and 13 bases separated the two germline ends. Here the CDR3 reads CASSPTGGNYGYTF. DNA of the CDR3: TGTGCCAGCAGCCCCACCGGGGGGAACTATGGCTACACCTTC.

This clonotype occurred many times. The V and J genes are TRBV7-2 and TRBJ2-5; 7 bases fit TRBD1. CDR1 and CDR2 from the germline V gene are SGHTA and FQGNSA. V trimming: 4 bases; J trimming: 3 bases; junction bases outside the gene matches: 11. This CDR3 has 16 residues. The CDR3 nucleotides are TGTGCCAGCAGCTATCCCTCCGGGACAGTAAAAGAGACCCAGTACTTC. It codes for CASSYPSGTVKETQYF. The variable domain in full, completed from reference TRBV7-2 and TRBJ2-5, reads GAGVSQSPSNKVTEKGKDVELRCDPISGHTALYWYRQSLGQGLEFLIYFQGNSAPDKSGLPSDRFSAERTGGSVSTLTIQRTQQEDSAVYLCASSYPSGTVKETQYFGPGTRLLVL.

This chain links TRBV19 with TRBJ1-1; D is unclear. CDR3 length: 11 amino acids. Deletions cut 5 bases from V and 8 bases from J, with 9 bases between. Looked up from germline, CDR1 is LNHDA and CDR2 is SQIVND (reference sequence). The CDR3 coding sequence is TGTGCCAGTAGTTCACACTTGGAAGCTTTCTTT. This gives the protein CASSSHLEAFF.

This clonotype was seen many times. V is TRBV6-1 and J is TRBJ2-7, with D hard to call. The CDR3 runs to 16 residues. Germline V CDR1 and CDR2: MNHNS, SASEGT. Trimming stripped 5 bases from V and 2 bases from J, with 19 bases between. CDR3 in DNA: TGTGCCAGCAGTCCTTTGTACAGTTCGCTTACCTACGAGCAGTACTTC. Translated, it gives CASSPLYSSLTYEQYF.